This paragraph covers one T cell receptor (beta chain) sequence. The sample has other DNA sequences that encode this CDR3 too. Clones were read by immunoSEQ multiplex PCR, and TCRdb kept only the in-frame ones, dropping some. This sample has approximately 270,000 clones; around nine tenths occur once, and the top ten carry 1.9%. This sample was included in a study of blood T cell repertoires in COVID-19. Across the whole study: Samples taken during acute and convalescent COVID-19 were collected in the United States, Italy and Spain. Nucleic acid was either cDNA or gDNA, and it came from T cells, B-cell-depleted T cells, or PBMCs.

The germline V gene has CDR1 MNHEY and CDR2 SVGAGI. The CDR3 loop spans 12 amino acids. V was shortened by 4 bases and J by 6 bases, with 10 bases between the two germline ends. Adults between about 18 and 89 years of age took part from about two dozen US areas. Before being deemed recovered, Cohort 3 donors had two negative PCRs, clearance, or symptom resolution. The sequence was collected from a woman aged 60 to 75 who had recovered from COVID-19. Input material: PBMCs or T cells enriched from blood (not recorded which). This chain uses TRBV6-5 with TRBJ2-7; D perhaps matches TRBD1 (6 bases). This CDR3 is CASSLQGLEQYF. CDR3 coding DNA: TGTGCCAGCAGTTTACAGGGCCTCGAGCAGTACTTC.